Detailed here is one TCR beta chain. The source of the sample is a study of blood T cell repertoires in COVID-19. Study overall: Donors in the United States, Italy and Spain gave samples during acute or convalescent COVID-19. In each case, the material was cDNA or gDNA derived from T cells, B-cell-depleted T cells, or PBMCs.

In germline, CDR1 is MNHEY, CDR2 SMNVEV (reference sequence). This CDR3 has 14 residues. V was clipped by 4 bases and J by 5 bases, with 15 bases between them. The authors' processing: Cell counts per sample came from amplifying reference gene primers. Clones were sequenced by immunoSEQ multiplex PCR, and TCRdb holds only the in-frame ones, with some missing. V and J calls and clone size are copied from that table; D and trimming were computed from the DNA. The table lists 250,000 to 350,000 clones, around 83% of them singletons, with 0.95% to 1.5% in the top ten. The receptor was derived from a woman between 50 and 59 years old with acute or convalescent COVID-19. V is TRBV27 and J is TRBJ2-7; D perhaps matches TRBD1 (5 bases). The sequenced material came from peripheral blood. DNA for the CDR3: TGTGCCAGCAGTTCAAACCCAGGGTATCACGAGCAGTACTTC. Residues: CASSSNPGYHEQYF.